This entry lists 20 T cell receptor beta chains sequenced from one sample in a study of T cells after yellow fever vaccination. TCRdb re-derived calls from the 5' RACE reads in MiXCR, one entry per CDR3 protein. The profile shows a few hundred thousand distinct CDR3 sequences, approximately 4% of them singletons. Sample: PBMCs, taken 5 days after the yellow fever booster vaccination. These receptors were obtained from a man younger than 30 who received the YFV17D yellow fever vaccine.

This clonotype was recorded at least ten times. The chain joins TRBV7-8 to TRBJ2-2, with TRBD1 identical over 9 bases. Germline lookup yields CDR1 SGHVS and CDR2 FQNEAQ. Losses at the gene ends were 6 bases for V and 4 bases for J; bases not matched to a gene: 6. This CDR3 spans 15 amino acids. The CDR3 region is CASRQGQGPTGELFF. As DNA, the CDR3 is TGTGCCAGCAGACAAGGACAGGGGCCCACCGGGGAGCTGTTTTTT.

There are a few counts of this clonotype. V is TRBV5-1 and J is TRBJ1-1, with TRBD1 identical over 12 bases. In germline, CDR1 is SGHRS, CDR2 YFSETQ. The J segment lost 5 bases and the V segment lost 4 bases, leaving 3 bases of the junction unmatched. The CDR3 contains 14 residues. The CDR3 region is CASSGDRGQTEAFF. The CDR3 nucleotides are TGCGCCAGCAGCGGGGACAGGGGGCAAACTGAAGCTTTCTTT.

The chain has TRBV23-1 and TRBJ1-3, with D hard to call. TRBV23-1 is labeled an ORF, and its function is uncertain. The CDR3 has 14 amino acids. V lost 6 bases and J 0 bases, leaving 9 bases between the germline ends. Here the CDR3 reads CASRSTSSGNTIYF. The CDR3 coding sequence is TGCGCCAGCAGATCTACGAGCTCTGGAAACACCATATATTTT.

This clonotype showed up many times. The chain joins TRBV7-6 to TRBJ2-5; TRBD1 might be the D (7 bases). Germline CDR1 reads SGHVS; CDR2 reads FNYEAQ. This CDR3 contains 15 residues. The V and J ends lost 5 bases and 3 bases respectively, with 16 bases between them. The CDR3 loop reads CASSPRQGGKETQYF. The CDR3 DNA is TGTGCCAGCAGCCCCCGTCAGGGGGGAAAAGAGACCCAGTACTTC.

This clonotype showed up many times. This rearrangement joins TRBV18 to TRBJ2-3; 10 bases are shared with TRBD2. This CDR3 is built from 15 residues. The V gene's germline CDR1 is KGHSH and CDR2 LQKENI. J was trimmed by 4 bases and V by 0 bases; bases with no gene match: 1. CDR3 amino acids: CASSPPLAGADTQYF. As DNA, the CDR3 is TGTGCCAGCTCACCACCCCTAGCGGGGGCAGATACGCAGTATTTT.

This clonotype was observed a handful of times. The chain uses TRBV28 and TRBJ1-4; a weak D match, TRBD1 (5 bases). The CDR3 loop spans 13 amino acids. The germline V gene has CDR1 MDHEN and CDR2 SYDVKM. V was cut by 4 bases and J by 7 bases, with 10 bases left in between. DNA of the CDR3: TGTGCCAGCAGTTCAGGGTTCCTTGAAAAACTGTTTTTT. Its translation: CASSSGFLEKLFF.

This clonotype was seen only a few times. The CDR3: CASSLLEGAQETQYF. CDR3 coding DNA: TGTGCCAGCAGCTTACTCGAAGGGGCCCAAGAGACCCAGTACTTC. The chain joins TRBV7-9 to TRBJ2-5, with D possibly matching TRBD1 (5 bases). Germline V CDR1 and CDR2: SEHNR, FQNEAQ (reference sequence). The CDR3 sequence is 15 residues long. Trimming pared 2 bases from V and 1 base from J, leaving 11 bases between.

This clonotype was observed a handful of times. J is TRBJ2-5 and V is TRBV20-1, with D unclear. Trimming removed 3 bases from V and 5 bases from J, with 10 bases in between. This CDR3 region has 12 residues. Germline loops: CDR1 DFQATT, CDR2 SNEGSKA (reference sequence). The CDR3 region has the DNA TGCAGTGCTAGTCTGGGTAGGGAGACCCAGTACTTC. Encoded protein: CSASLGRETQYF.

V is TRBV6-2 or TRBV6-3 and J is TRBJ2-5; tentatively, D is TRBD1 (6 bases). The V gene lost 7 bases and the J gene lost 1 base, with 16 bases spanning the gap. The CDR3 loop spans 15 amino acids. Germline V gives CDR1 MNHEY, CDR2 SVGEGT. CDR3 amino acids: CASTRAQGTQETQYF. The CDR3 DNA sequence: TGTGCCAGCACCCGCGCCCAGGGGACCCAAGAGACCCAGTACTTC.

The CDR3: CASSEGDQETQYF. CDR3 nucleotides: TGTGCCAGCAGTGAAGGGGACCAAGAGACCCAGTACTTC. The rearrangement links TRBV6-1 to TRBJ2-5; D gene ambiguous. This CDR3 spans 13 amino acids. V was clipped by 1 base and J by 0 bases, with 3 bases between them. The germline CDR1 and CDR2 sequences are MNHNS and SASEGT.

The chain carries TRBV11-2 and TRBJ2-2; TRBD1 aligns across 9 bases. This CDR3 has 15 amino acids. The ends lost 0 bases at V and 4 bases at J; junction bases unmatched: 0. Germline assignment: CDR1 SGHAT and CDR2 FQNNGV. The CDR3 here is CASSLEGQGTGELFF. The CDR3 DNA is TGTGCCAGCAGCTTAGAGGGACAGGGCACCGGGGAGCTGTTTTTT.

This clonotype was detected many times. The CDR3 reads CASSMTSIETQYF. CDR3 coding DNA: TGTGCCAGCAGCATGACTAGTATAGAGACCCAGTACTTC. The chain is built from TRBV5-6 and TRBJ2-5, with TRBD2 as a possible D gene (6 bases). Germline V lookup: CDR1 SGHDT, CDR2 YYEEEE. V was pared by 4 bases and J by 4 bases, with 11 bases between. The CDR3 is made up of 13 amino acids.

This clonotype was seen at least ten times. This chain connects TRBV27 to TRBJ1-6; unclear D gene. V was clipped by 7 bases and J by 7 bases, with 17 bases between them. The germline CDR1 and CDR2 sequences are MNHEY and SMNVEV (reference sequence). This CDR3 is 15 amino acids long. The DNA for the CDR3 is TGTGCCAGCACCAACTACATTCGGGCAAATTCACCCCTCCACTTT. Translation gives CASTNYIRANSPLHF.

This clonotype was counted between two and nine times. V gene TRBV7-2 combines with J gene TRBJ1-5; no clear D. V shed 2 bases and J shed 3 bases, with 8 bases lying between them. Germline V CDR1 and CDR2: SGHTA, FQGNSA. The CDR3 extends over 14 amino acids. The CDR3 DNA sequence: TGTGCCAGCAGCTTACGTAGGCTCAATCAGCCCCAGCATTTT. It encodes CASSLRRLNQPQHF.

CDR3 loop: CASSFFRLGDQPQHF. DNA of the CDR3: TGTGCCAGCAGCTTCTTCCGGTTAGGGGATCAGCCCCAGCATTTT. This rearrangement joins TRBV5-6 to TRBJ1-5, with TRBD1 as a possible D gene (5 bases). The CDR3 consists of 15 residues. V gave up 2 bases and J gave up 5 bases, with 14 bases separating them. The germline gives CDR1 SGHDT, CDR2 YYEEEE.

This clonotype appeared a few times. This chain uses TRBV11-2 with TRBJ2-2, with 8 bases identical to TRBD2. This CDR3 region has 16 residues. The germline CDR1 and CDR2 sequences are SGHAT and FQNNGV. J was trimmed by 7 bases and V by 3 bases; bases with no gene match: 10. This CDR3 is CASSFGAGVLGGELFF. DNA for the CDR3: TGTGCCAGCAGCTTCGGAGCGGGGGTCCTCGGCGGGGAGCTGTTTTTT.

The genes are TRBV7-8 and TRBJ2-5; D is ambiguous. CDR1 and CDR2 (germline): SGHVS, FQNEAQ. The CDR3 spans 13 residues. V dropped 2 bases and J dropped 3 bases, with 7 bases sitting between them. In nucleotides, the CDR3 is TGTGCCAGCAGCTTATATCAAGAAGAGACCCAGTACTTC. The encoded protein is CASSLYQEETQYF.

This clonotype was found many times. CDR3 DNA: TGTGCCACCAGCGAAGGCCGGGACAGGGGGAACGGCTACACCTTC. This encodes CATSEGRDRGNGYTF. V gene TRBV15 combines with J gene TRBJ1-2, with 11 bases lining up with TRBD1. The CDR3 is 15 amino acids. V was pared by 5 bases and J by 8 bases, with 10 bases of the junction left unmatched. Germline CDR1 LNHNV, CDR2 YYDKDF (reference sequence).

This clonotype appeared many times. V gene TRBV20-1 combines with J gene TRBJ1-5; possibly TRBD1 for D (5 bases). The CDR3 runs to 13 residues. Per the germline V gene, CDR1 is DFQATT and CDR2 is SNEGSKA (reference sequence). V was clipped by 4 bases and J by 5 bases, with 12 bases between them. CDR3 sequence reads: CSATDRGDQPQHF. CDR3 sequence (DNA): TGCAGTGCTACCGACCGAGGGGATCAGCCCCAGCATTTT.

The chain employs TRBV7-2 and TRBJ2-5; TRBD2 matches at 10 bases. CDR3 length: 15 amino acids. The junction had 5 bases not matched to a gene; V was cut back by 2 bases and J by 5 bases. In germline, CDR1 is SGHTA, CDR2 FQGNSA. This CDR3 is CASSLTAGGLETQYF. CDR3 DNA sequence: TGTGCCAGCAGCTTAACAGCGGGGGGGCTTGAGACCCAGTACTTC.